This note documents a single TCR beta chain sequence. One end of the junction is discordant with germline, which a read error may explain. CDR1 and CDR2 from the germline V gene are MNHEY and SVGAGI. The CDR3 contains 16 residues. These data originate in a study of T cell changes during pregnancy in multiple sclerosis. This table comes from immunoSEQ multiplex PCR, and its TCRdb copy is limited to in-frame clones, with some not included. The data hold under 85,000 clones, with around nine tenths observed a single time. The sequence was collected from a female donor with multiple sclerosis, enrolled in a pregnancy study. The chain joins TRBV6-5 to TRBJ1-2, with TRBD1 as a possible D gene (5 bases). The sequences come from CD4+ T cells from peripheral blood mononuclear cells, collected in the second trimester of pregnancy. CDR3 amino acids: CASSYSGTGSFYGYTF. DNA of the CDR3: TGTGCCAGCAGCTACTCCGGGACCGGGAGCTTCTATGGCTACACCTTC.